These 18 T cell receptor beta chains came from one sample sequenced in a study of CD8 T cells in Susac syndrome. Random-hexamer reverse transcription was applied to roughly 0.5 to 1 ug RNA. Via MiXCR, TCRdb re-called the immunoSEQ multiplex PCR reads, giving one row per CDR3 protein. Among about 280,000 distinct CDR3 sequences, about 88% were seen once, and the ten largest hold over 0.1%. Material for sequencing was CD8+ T cells from PBMCs. Source of these receptors: a human donor with multiple sclerosis.

This clonotype was observed a handful of times. The chain has TRBV11-2 and TRBJ2-5; 16 positions match TRBD2. Germline CDR1 SGHAT, CDR2 FQNNGV. Germline trimming cut 4 bases from V and 4 bases from J; bases unmatched to any gene: 9. The CDR3 contains 18 residues. The CDR3 region is CASSSFGTSGRAVETQYF. The DNA of the CDR3 is TGTGCCAGCAGCTCCTTTGGGACTAGCGGGAGGGCAGTAGAGACCCAGTACTTC.

The DNA for the CDR3 is TGTGCCAGCAGTGGAATTGGACAGGAGAATTCACCCCTCCACTTT. Encoded protein: CASSGIGQENSPLHF. V and J are TRBV2 and TRBJ1-6, with TRBD1 matching 7 bases. Germline V lookup: CDR1 SNHLY, CDR2 FYNNEI. V dropped 4 bases and J dropped 7; count of bases not matched to a gene: 7. The CDR3 contains 15 residues.

Here the CDR3 DNA reads TGCAGTGCTAGGTTGGGGGGACAAGGAAACACCATATATTTT. Amino acid sequence: CSARLGGQGNTIYF. The chain has TRBV20-1 and TRBJ1-3; possible D gene TRBD1, 6 bases. CDR1 and CDR2 from the germline V gene are DFQATT and SNEGSKA (reference sequence). Trimming removed 3 bases at V and 4 bases at J, with 13 bases between. The CDR3 has 14 amino acids.

The rearrangement uses TRBV6-1 and TRBJ2-7; 7 bases are shared with TRBD1. V lost 6 bases to trimming and J lost 2 bases; unmatched junction nucleotides: 7. Germline-derived CDR1 and CDR2 are MNHNS and SASEGT. There are 14 residues in the CDR3. CDR3 loop: CASRIQGITYEQYF. In nucleotides, the CDR3 is TGTGCCAGCAGGATACAGGGGATAACCTACGAGCAGTACTTC.

The chain links TRBV27 to TRBJ2-7, with 8 bases fitting TRBD2. CDR1 and CDR2 from the germline V gene are MNHEY and SMNVEV (reference sequence). This CDR3 region has 16 residues. With V trimmed by 5 bases and J by 2 bases, 11 bases remained unmatched. CDR3 residues: CASSVYGLARTYEQYF. CDR3 nucleotides: TGTGCCAGCAGTGTCTACGGACTAGCAAGGACCTACGAGCAGTACTTC.

The CDR3 DNA reads TGCGCCAGCAGCTATAACACGGGAGGGCGTCATGAGCAGTTCTTC. It encodes CASSYNTGGRHEQFF. This sequence joins TRBV4-1 and TRBJ2-1, with TRBD2 matching over 8 bases. The V gene's germline CDR1 is MGHRA and CDR2 YSYEKL. The CDR3 runs 15 residues. With V trimmed by 5 bases and J by 8 bases, 11 bases remained unmatched.

The CDR3 DNA reads TGTGCCAGCAGTTTTTCCGGGCGGCAACGTAGCGGCAATGAGCAGTTCTTC. This translates into CASSFSGRQRSGNEQFF. The chain has TRBV27 and TRBJ2-1, with D maybe TRBD2 (6 bases). CDR1 and CDR2 (germline): MNHEY, SMNVEV (reference sequence). V lost 3 bases and J 6 bases, leaving 21 bases between the germline ends. This CDR3 comprises 17 residues.

This chain joins TRBV27 and TRBJ1-5; no clear D. Germline CDR1 reads MNHEY; CDR2 reads SMNVEV (reference sequence). V lost 2 bases to trimming and J lost 6 bases, with 17 bases between them. This CDR3 has 16 amino acids. CDR3 DNA: TGTGCCAGCAGTTTAGTGATTGGGGAAATTCTTCAGCCCCAGCATTTT. Translated, it gives CASSLVIGEILQPQHF.

The CDR3 sequence: CASSLSGTGGYNEQFF. In DNA form, the CDR3 reads TGTGCCAGCAGCTTATCCGGGACAGGTGGGTACAATGAGCAGTTCTTC. V and J are TRBV5-6 and TRBJ2-1; 8 positions match TRBD1. The J segment lost 4 bases and the V segment lost 2 bases, leaving 8 bases of the junction unmatched. The CDR3 totals 16 residues. Germline lookup yields CDR1 SGHDT and CDR2 YYEEEE.

This chain joins TRBV2 and TRBJ1-1, with D tentatively TRBD1 (6 bases). Germline lookup yields CDR1 SNHLY and CDR2 FYNNEI. Trimming removed 3 bases from V and 8 bases from J, with 19 bases in between. The CDR3 length is 15 residues. As DNA, the CDR3 is TGTGCCAGCAGTGACCGCCAGGGGATCCTCCGAGAAGCTTTCTTT. Protein product: CASSDRQGILREAFF.

The CDR3 protein is CASSLLWTGELFF. The CDR3 DNA reads TGTGCCAGCAGTTTACTTTGGACCGGGGAGCTGTTTTTT. The chain employs TRBV27 and TRBJ2-2; D is ambiguous. The CDR3 contains 13 residues. Germline V lookup: CDR1 MNHEY, CDR2 SMNVEV (reference sequence). Trimming took 2 bases from V and 5 from J, leaving 6 bases between them.

This chain links TRBV6-5 with TRBJ2-3, with 7 bases identical to TRBD2. The V gene's germline CDR1 is MNHEY and CDR2 SVGAGI. V lost 2 bases and J lost 4; bases outside the gene matches: 9. The CDR3 runs 16 residues. This chain's CDR3 is CASSYLIPTSSDTQYF. In DNA form, the CDR3 reads TGTGCCAGCAGTTACCTTATACCGACTAGCTCAGATACGCAGTATTTT.

The rearrangement uses TRBV27 and TRBJ2-3; D is possibly TRBD1 or TRBD2 (5 bases each). This CDR3 is built from 15 residues. Germline CDR1 and CDR2: MNHEY and SMNVEV (reference sequence). Trimming removed 5 bases from V and 4 bases from J, with 16 bases in between. Here the CDR3 reads CASSPETRGADTQYF. The CDR3 nucleotides read TGTGCCAGCAGTCCTGAAACGAGGGGCGCAGATACGCAGTATTTT.

This clonotype has only a few counts. The genes are TRBV6-1 and TRBJ1-5; weak D call: TRBD1 (6 bases). Trimming left V 7 bases short and J 9 bases short, with 13 bases between. Germline CDR1 and CDR2: MNHNS and SASEGT. This CDR3 spans 12 amino acids. The chain's CDR3 is CASTTGTGPQHF. In nucleotides, the CDR3 is TGTGCCAGCACTACAGGGACGGGGCCCCAGCATTTT.

This chain links TRBV4-1 with TRBJ1-2; unclear D gene. Germline V CDR1 and CDR2: MGHRA, YSYEKL. The CDR3 is 13 amino acids. Trimming removed 1 base from V and 4 bases from J, with 7 bases in between. The CDR3 DNA follows: TGCGCCAGCAGCCAAGTTTCGGCCTATGGCTACACCTTC. Translation: CASSQVSAYGYTF.

The J gene is TRBJ2-1, the V gene TRBV20-1; perhaps TRBD2 as D (7 bases). Germline V gene sequence: CDR1 DFQATT, CDR2 SNEGSKA (reference sequence). CDR3 length: 14 amino acids. V was shortened by 6 bases and J by 4 bases, with 16 bases between the two germline ends. The CDR3 DNA reads TGCAGTGCCGAAAGGCGGGGGCTATACAATGAGCAGTTCTTC. This gives the protein CSAERRGLYNEQFF.

The chain links TRBV29-1 to TRBJ2-1; D possibly matches TRBD1 or TRBD2 (6 bases each). CDR3 length: 14 amino acids. CDR1 is SQVTM, CDR2 ANQGSEA, per germline. Trimming pared 4 bases from V and 2 bases from J, leaving 12 bases between. CDR3 region: CSVGAGTTYNEQFF. In DNA, the CDR3 is TGCAGCGTTGGGGCGGGGACAACCTACAATGAGCAGTTCTTC.

This chain joins TRBV19 and TRBJ2-7, with 13 bases lining up with TRBD2. This CDR3 is built from 15 residues. Unmatched junction bases numbered 5, after V lost 5 bases and J lost 4 bases. CDR1 and CDR2 from the germline V gene are LNHDA and SQIVND (reference sequence). This CDR3 reads CASSSGLAGAYEQYF. In DNA form, the CDR3 reads TGTGCCAGTAGTTCCGGACTAGCGGGAGCGTACGAGCAGTACTTC.